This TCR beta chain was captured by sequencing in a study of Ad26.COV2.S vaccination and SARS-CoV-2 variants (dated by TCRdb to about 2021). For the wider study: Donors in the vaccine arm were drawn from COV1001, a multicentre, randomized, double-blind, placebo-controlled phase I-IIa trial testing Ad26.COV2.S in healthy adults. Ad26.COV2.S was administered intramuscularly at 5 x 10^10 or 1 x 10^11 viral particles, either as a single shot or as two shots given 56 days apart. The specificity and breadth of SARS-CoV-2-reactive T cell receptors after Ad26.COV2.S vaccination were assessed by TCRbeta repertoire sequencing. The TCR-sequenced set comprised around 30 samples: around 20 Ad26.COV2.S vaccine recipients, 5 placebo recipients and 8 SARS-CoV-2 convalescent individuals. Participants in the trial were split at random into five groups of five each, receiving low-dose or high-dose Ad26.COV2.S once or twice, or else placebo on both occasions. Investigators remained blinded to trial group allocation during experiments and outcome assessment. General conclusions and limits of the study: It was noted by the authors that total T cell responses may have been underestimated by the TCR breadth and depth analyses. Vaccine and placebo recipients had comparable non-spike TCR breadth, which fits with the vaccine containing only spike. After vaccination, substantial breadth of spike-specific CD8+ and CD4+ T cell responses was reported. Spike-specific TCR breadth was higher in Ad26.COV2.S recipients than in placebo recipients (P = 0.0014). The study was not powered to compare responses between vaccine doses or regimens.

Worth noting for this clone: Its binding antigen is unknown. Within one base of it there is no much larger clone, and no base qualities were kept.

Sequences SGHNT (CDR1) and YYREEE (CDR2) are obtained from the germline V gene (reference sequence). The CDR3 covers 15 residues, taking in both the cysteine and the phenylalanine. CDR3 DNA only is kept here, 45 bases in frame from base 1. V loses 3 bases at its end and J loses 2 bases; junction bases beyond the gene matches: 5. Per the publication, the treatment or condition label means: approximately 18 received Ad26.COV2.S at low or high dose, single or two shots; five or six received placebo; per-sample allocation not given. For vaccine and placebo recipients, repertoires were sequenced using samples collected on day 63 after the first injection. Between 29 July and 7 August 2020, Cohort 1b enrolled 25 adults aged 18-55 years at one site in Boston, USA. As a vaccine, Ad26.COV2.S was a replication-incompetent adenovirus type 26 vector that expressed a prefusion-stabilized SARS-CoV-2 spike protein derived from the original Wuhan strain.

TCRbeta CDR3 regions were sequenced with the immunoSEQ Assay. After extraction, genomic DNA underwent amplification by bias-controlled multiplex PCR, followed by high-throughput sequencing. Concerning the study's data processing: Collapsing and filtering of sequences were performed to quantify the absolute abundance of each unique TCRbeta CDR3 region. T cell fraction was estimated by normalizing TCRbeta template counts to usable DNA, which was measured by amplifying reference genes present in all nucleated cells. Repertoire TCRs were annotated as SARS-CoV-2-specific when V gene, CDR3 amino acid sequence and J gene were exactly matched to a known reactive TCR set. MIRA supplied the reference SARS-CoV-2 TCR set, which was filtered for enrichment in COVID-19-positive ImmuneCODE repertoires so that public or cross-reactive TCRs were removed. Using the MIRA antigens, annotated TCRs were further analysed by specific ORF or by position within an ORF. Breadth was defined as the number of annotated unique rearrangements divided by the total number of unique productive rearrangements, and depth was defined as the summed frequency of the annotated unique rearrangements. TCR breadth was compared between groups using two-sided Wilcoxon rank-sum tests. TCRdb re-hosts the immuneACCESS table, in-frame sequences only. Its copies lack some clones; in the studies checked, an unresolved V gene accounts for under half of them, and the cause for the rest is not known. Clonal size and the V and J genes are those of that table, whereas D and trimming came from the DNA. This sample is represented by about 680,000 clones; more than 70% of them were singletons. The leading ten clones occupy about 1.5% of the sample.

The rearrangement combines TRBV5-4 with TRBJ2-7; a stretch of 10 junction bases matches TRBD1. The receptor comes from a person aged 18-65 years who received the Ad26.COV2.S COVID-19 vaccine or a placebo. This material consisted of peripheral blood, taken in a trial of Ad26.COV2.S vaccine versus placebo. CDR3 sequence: CASSSRQGATYEQYF. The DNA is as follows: TGTGCCAGCAGCTCCCGACAGGGGGCCACCTACGAGCAGTACTTC.